The T cell receptor beta chain described here comes from a study of shared clonotypes between healthy human individuals (dated by TCRdb to 2020 to 2022). Regarding the study in general: A few men and two women, aged 18 to 49 years, made up the cohort. For each donor, CD4 naive and CD4 memory were each given three plates, CD8 naive was given two plates, and CD8 memory was given one plate. The study deeply sequenced blood TCR repertoires of about five healthy adults to estimate repertoire size and the extent of clonotype sharing between individuals. Different laboratories and diverse techniques were used to prepare libraries and sequence TCR repertoires, to increase sequencing depth and limit assay-specific biases. Leukapheresis yielded between about 0.85 and 9.5 billion PBMCs per donor. Overall study results and their limits: About 4.5% of naive CD4, 3.5% of naive CD8, roughly 2.5% of memory CD4, and approximately 0.39% of memory CD8 clonotypes were shared across several donors. Compared with non-shared clonotypes, clonotypes shared by all four sorted-subset donors had higher generation probabilities. Naive subsets generally had larger estimated clonotype richness than memory subsets did. Only blood was sampled, and tissue TCR repertoires likely differ from those in blood. Incomplete sequencing was indicated by rarefaction of sorted-subset datasets, despite the large sequencing depth. Because the study included a small number of donors, the genetic and exposure-history diversity represented was limited. Based on pairwise subsampling, the degree of clonotype sharing among donors was expected to be affected by sequencing depth.

Donors were healthy HIV-negative adults with no recently reported acute infections or vaccinations. Only Caucasian adults living in Nashville, Tennessee, USA were represented among the donors. CD4+ T cells were enriched by magnetic negative selection, after which naive cells were positively selected on CD45RA and the negative fraction was taken as the memory subset. Blood was collected by leukapheresis, and PBMCs were isolated by Ficoll-Histopaque density gradient centrifugation and then cryopreserved in liquid nitrogen vapor phase. Analytical flow cytometry was used to check the purity and quantity of each magnetically sorted T cell population. Each sorted fraction had its genomic DNA isolated and then quantified by UV absorbance on a Nanodrop 2000c. CDR1 SGDLS and CDR2 YYNGEE are derived from the germline V gene. V gives up 3 bases and J gives up 0 bases, and the segment between their germline ends measures 13 bases. Reading from cysteine to phenylalanine, the CDR3 counts 17 amino acids. Just CDR3 DNA is preserved here, 51 bases in frame from base 1.

TCR CDR3 regions were amplified from genomic DNA by multiplex PCR using the deep immunoSEQ assay. For each cell subset, the extracted genomic DNA was distributed evenly across all wells of several immunoSEQ 96-well plates, and each plate served as one replicate. For sorted subsets, approximately 210 ng genomic DNA, equal to 30,000 to 35,000 T cell genomes, was loaded into each replicate PCR. The purified libraries were quantified using a Qubit 3.0 fluorometer, sized with a Bioanalyzer 2100, and then quantified again using the KAPA Library Quantification kit. Each immunoSEQ 96-well plate was sequenced on its own single-read 150-cycle Illumina NextSeq 550 flow cell. The source study handled its data this way. The immunoSEQ output contained only junctional sequences without quality scores, so filtering could not match that applied to full-length reads. To assign V/J genes and CDR3, sequences were annotated using PyIR, a Python wrapper for IgBLAST v1.9, with IMGT germline references. Reads were filtered out if the reads had weak V/J assignments (E-value above 1e-6), no CDR3, stop codons, out-of-frame junctions, or ambiguous translated residues. V3J clonotypes were defined by identical inferred V gene, J gene, and CDR3 amino acid sequence. Percentage overlap between repertoires was computed as shared unique clonotypes divided by the size of the smaller repertoire. Repertoire richness was assessed with RTK rarefaction, the Chao1 estimator, and Recon v2.1 estimates of unobserved clonotypes. For all TCRbeta clonotypes obtained by the gDNA method from a few donors, generation probabilities were computed with OLGA. What TCRdb holds here is the immuneACCESS table cut down to in-frame rearrangements. Part of the clones is not present; checked against another copy, under half of the missing clones reflect an unresolved V gene, and the others are unexplained. V and J calls and clone size are those listed in that table; D and trimming were worked out from the DNA. For this sample there are almost 750,000 clones; approximately 77% appear just once. 1.8% of the sample comes from the top ten.

Details on this clone: Its cognate antigen has yet to be identified. Base qualities are missing; no much larger clone stands one base away.

The TCR was taken from a woman aged 25 to 39 in good health. The sequence is built from TRBV9 and TRBJ2-6; TRBD1 is a weak D gene call, 5 bases matching. Sequencing was done on a sample of memory CD4+ T cells sorted from blood. In the paper's terms, the cell subset or site label means: CD45RA-negative fraction. The CDR3 in this case is CASSGRQTNSGANVLTF. The DNA sequence is as follows: TGTGCCAGCAGCGGCAGACAGACCAACTCTGGGGCCAACGTCCTGACTTTC.